A selection of T cell receptor beta chains follows, all from one sample in a study of T cell changes during pregnancy in multiple sclerosis. The table came from immunoSEQ multiplex PCR; TCRdb's copy has only in-frame clones and leaves some out. The top ten clones hold roughly 0.54% of a sample with about 55,000 clones, around 90% of them seen once. This material consisted of CD4+ T cells from peripheral blood mononuclear cells, taken in the first trimester of pregnancy. These TCRs come from a female donor with multiple sclerosis, enrolled in a pregnancy study. Both conserved end residues are part of each CDR3. Fields, in order: V gene, clone size, J gene, D gene, CDR3 protein, CDR3 DNA. D genes are given only for firm matches. Clone size is stated in some rows and not others, as once, few, many or a class when expanded.

>TRBV7-9|-|TRBJ2-1|-
CASSLSGGYNEQFF
TGTGCCAGCAGCTTGTCGGGTGGCTACAATGAGCAGTTCTTC
>TRBV7-2|-|TRBJ2-6|-
CASRETTAANVLTF
TGTGCCAGCAGGGAGACTACCGCGGCCAACGTCCTGACTTTC
>TRBV4-1|-|TRBJ1-4|-
CASSQYSATNEKLFF
TGCGCCAGCAGCCAATACAGTGCAACTAATGAAAAACTGTTTTTT
>TRBV7-9|once|TRBJ2-6|-
CASSLEQTSGANVLTF
TGTGCCAGCAGCTTAGAACAGACCTCTGGGGCCAACGTCCTGACTTTC
>TRBV27|-|TRBJ1-2|TRBD1
CASSPTGEIYGYTF
TGTGCCAGCAGTCCAACAGGGGAAATCTATGGCTACACCTTC
>TRBV4-2|-|TRBJ2-7|TRBD1
CASSHFGQGGGRSYEQYF
TGTGCCAGCAGCCATTTCGGACAGGGGGGAGGCAGGTCCTACGAGCAGTACTTC
>TRBV19|-|TRBJ1-2|-
CASSHSGGYGYTF
TGTGCCAGTAGCCATTCGGGGGGCTATGGCTACACCTTC
>TRBV5-5|-|TRBJ1-1|-
CASSLGGGGTEAFF
TGTGCCAGCAGCTTGGGGGGCGGCGGCACTGAAGCTTTCTTT
>TRBV19|-|TRBJ1-1|-
CASSPDRSTEAFF
TGTGCCAGTAGTCCCGACAGGAGCACTGAAGCTTTCTTT
>TRBV7-2|-|TRBJ2-1|-
CASSPPSIDEQFF
TGTGCCAGCAGCCCGCCTTCTATTGATGAGCAGTTCTTC
>TRBV27|once|TRBJ1-5|-
CASSLSTGGGDQPQHF
TGTGCCAGCAGTTTAAGTACGGGAGGGGGGGACCAGCCCCAGCATTTT
>TRBV29-1|-|TRBJ2-1|-
CSVDSRQGLSRNEQFF
TGCAGCGTTGACTCCCGCCAGGGATTGTCTCGCAATGAGCAGTTCTTC
>TRBV11-3|-|TRBJ2-5|TRBD2
CASSAGGLAGGPGETQYF
TGTGCCAGCAGCGCAGGTGGACTAGCGGGAGGGCCCGGAGAGACCCAGTACTTC
>TRBV11-2|-|TRBJ2-1|TRBD2
CASSSTSGRTTYNEQFF
TGTGCCAGCAGCAGCACTAGCGGGAGGACCACCTACAATGAGCAGTTCTTC
>TRBV2|-|TRBJ2-5|-
CASSETQYQETQYF
TGTGCCAGCAGTGAAACACAGTACCAAGAGACCCAGTACTTC
>TRBV29-1|-|TRBJ2-1|-
CSARDYPEQFF
TGCAGCGCCCGAGACTACCCGGAGCAGTTCTTC